The entry below describes one T cell receptor (beta chain). These data originate in a study of blood T cell repertoires in COVID-19. Study background: Italy, Spain and the United States were the sources of the convalescent and acute COVID-19 samples. Sources were T cells, B-cell-depleted T cells, or PBMCs; the material itself was cDNA or gDNA.

Original processing notes: Estimation of nucleated cell counts was performed using reference gene primer amplification. Sequenced by immunoSEQ multiplex PCR; TCRdb stores in-frame clones only, minus some. That table supplies the V and J calls and clone size; D and trimming were determined from the DNA. This repertoire shows 300,000 to 350,000 clones, approximately 86% found once; its top ten account for roughly 4.2%. The CDR3 runs 14 residues. CDR1 and CDR2 from the germline V gene are LGHDT and YNNKEL (reference sequence). V was shortened by 7 bases and J by 0 bases, with 12 bases between the two germline ends.

This sequence was found in a woman aged 40 to 50 with acute COVID-19. The source material was PBMCs or T cells enriched from blood (not recorded which). The rearrangement uses TRBV3-1 (or the pseudogene TRBV3-2) and TRBJ1-1; D gene uncertain. The DNA for the CDR3 is TGTGCCAGCATGGAGAGTCCCTTGAACACTGAAGCTTTCTTT. It yields the protein CASMESPLNTEAFF.